What follows are 26 T cell receptor beta chains derived from one specimen sequenced in a study of CD8 T cells in Susac syndrome (dated by TCRdb to the late 2010s). Receptor libraries were prepared by the immunoSEQ multiplex PCR assay. RNA was extracted using the RNeasy kit, and 0.5 to 1 microgram was reverse transcribed with random hexamers. TCRdb reprocessed the public reads (quality trimming at Q25 with fastp, clone calling with MiXCR) and kept in-frame beta chains. When rows share a CDR3 protein, they turn into one entry using the most common DNA and genes. This sample holds about 180,000 distinct CDR3 sequences; roughly 95% were observed only once. The ten largest account for 0.16% of the sample. The sample taken for sequencing was CD8+ T cells from PBMCs. The source of these receptors is a human donor with multiple sclerosis.

The J gene is TRBJ2-1, the V gene TRBV10-2; TRBD2 is a possible D gene (5 bases). Germline values: CDR1 WSHSY, CDR2 SAAADI. The CDR3 loop spans 12 amino acids. Trimming pared 10 bases from V and 12 bases from J, leaving 19 bases between. The DNA for the CDR3 is TGCGCCACACTGGACGAACCGGGGTGGCAGTTCTTC. Its translation is CATLDEPGWQFF.

The chain has TRBV5-4 and TRBJ2-1; D is unresolved. The CDR3 totals 12 residues. CDR1 and CDR2 (germline): SGHNT, YYREEE (reference sequence). The V and J ends lost 1 base and 6 bases respectively, with 5 bases between them. The CDR3 protein is CASSLIANEQFF. In DNA, the CDR3 is TGTGCCAGCAGCTTGATCGCCAATGAGCAGTTCTTC.

V is TRBV3-1 and J is TRBJ2-1; D gene ambiguous. Germline lookup yields CDR1 LGHDT and CDR2 YNNKEL (reference sequence). The CDR3 extends over 15 amino acids. V was pared by 0 bases and J by 5 bases, with 11 bases between. The DNA for the CDR3 is TGTGCCAGCAGCCAAGATTGGGTTACTCACAATGAGCAGTTCTTC. Encoded protein: CASSQDWVTHNEQFF.

The chain uses TRBV7-3 and TRBJ2-7; D might be TRBD1 or TRBD2, each matching 5 bases. Trimming took 5 bases from V and 3 from J, leaving 17 bases between them. Germline V CDR1 and CDR2: SGHTA, FQGTGA. The CDR3 totals 15 residues. As DNA, the CDR3 is TGTGCCAGCAGCCGAGGTCAGGGAGTGGACTACGAGCAGTACTTC. Translation gives CASSRGQGVDYEQYF.

The chain uses TRBV19 and TRBJ2-7; 8 nucleotides match TRBD1. CDR1 is LNHDA and CDR2 is SQIVND in the germline V gene (reference sequence). CDR3 length: 11 residues. J gave up 3 bases and V 10 bases, and 2 bases lay outside the gene matches. CDR3 DNA sequence: TGTGCCACCGGGACAGGCTACGAGCAGTACTTC. As protein: CATGTGYEQYF.

The V gene is TRBV4-1, the J gene TRBJ2-7; D is perhaps TRBD2 (6 bases). Germline V gene data show CDR1 as MGHRA and CDR2 as YSYEKL. Trimming left V 3 bases short and J 3 bases short, with 12 bases between. The CDR3 has 14 amino acids. CDR3 region: CASSQIADLYEQYF. The DNA for the CDR3 is TGCGCCAGCAGCCAGATAGCGGACCTCTACGAGCAGTACTTC.

The chain uses TRBV15 and TRBJ1-2, with D perhaps TRBD1 (6 bases). V was pared by 6 bases and J by 7 bases, with 12 bases between. Per the germline V gene, CDR1 is LNHNV and CDR2 is YYDKDF (reference sequence). The CDR3 spans 12 residues. The CDR3 DNA reads TGTGCCACCAGTCAGGGGATGATTGGCTACACCTTC. Protein product: CATSQGMIGYTF.

V usage is TRBV28 and J usage is TRBJ1-6; 9 nucleotides align to TRBD1. Losses at the gene ends were 5 bases for V and 7 bases for J; bases not matched to a gene: 9. The CDR3 contains 16 residues. Germline CDR1 MDHEN, CDR2 SYDVKM. CDR3 sequence reads: CASSPPGTGKNSPLHF. The CDR3 coding sequence is TGTGCCAGCAGTCCCCCCGGGACAGGGAAAAATTCACCCCTCCACTTT. Full variable domain (outside the CDR3, taken from reference TRBV28 and TRBJ1-6): DVKVTQSSRYLVKRTGEKVFLECVQDMDHENMFWYRQDPGLGLRLIYFSYDVKMKEKGDIPEGYSVSREKKERFSLILESASTNQTSMYLCASSPPGTGKNSPLHFGNGTRLTVT.

The chain employs TRBV6-1 and TRBJ1-1; 8 nucleotides align to TRBD1. The J segment lost 3 bases and the V segment lost 6 bases, leaving 18 bases of the junction unmatched. CDR1 MNHNS and CDR2 SASEGT come from the germline V gene. This CDR3 contains 18 residues. CDR3 bases: TGTGCCAGCAGCGACCCTACGGAGAGCAGGGGGCCTTACACTGAAGCTTTCTTT. Encoded protein: CASSDPTESRGPYTEAFF.

The rearrangement uses TRBV27 and TRBJ2-3; 7 positions match TRBD2. The germline V gene has CDR1 MNHEY and CDR2 SMNVEV (reference sequence). V shed 2 bases, J shed 6 bases, and the junction held 8 bases outside the gene matches. The CDR3 has 15 amino acids. The CDR3 protein is CASSLGEGLTDTQYF. For the CDR3, the DNA is TGTGCCAGCAGTTTAGGGGAGGGGCTTACGGATACGCAGTATTTT.

This rearrangement joins TRBV10-3 to TRBJ2-3; no firm D call. V shed 2 bases and J shed 6 bases, with 12 bases lying between them. From germline, CDR1 is ENHRY and CDR2 SYGVKD. The length of the CDR3 is 14 residues. CDR3 protein: CAISEGFAPDTQYF. CDR3 nucleotides: TGTGCCATCAGTGAGGGCTTCGCCCCGGATACGCAGTATTTT.

The V gene is TRBV30, the J gene TRBJ1-1; perhaps TRBD1 as D (5 bases). Germline V CDR1 and CDR2: GTSNPN, SVGIG (reference sequence). CDR3 length: 14 residues. V lost 0 bases to trimming and J lost 4 bases, with 12 bases between them. CDR3 sequence reads: CAWSVRGGLTEAFF. CDR3 nucleotides: TGTGCCTGGAGTGTACGGGGCGGGCTCACTGAAGCTTTCTTT.

The chain recombines TRBV6-2 or TRBV6-3 with TRBJ2-1; 12 bases align to TRBD2. The J segment lost 7 bases and the V segment lost 6 bases, leaving 7 bases of the junction unmatched. Germline CDR1 MNHEY, CDR2 SVGEGT. The CDR3 sequence is 15 residues long. CDR3 sequence: CASSTTSGGGNEQFF. Here the CDR3 DNA reads TGTGCCAGCAGCACGACTAGCGGGGGAGGGAATGAGCAGTTCTTC.

The count of this clonotype is one. The J gene is TRBJ2-1, the V gene TRBV29-1; TRBD2 matches 8 bases. Germline V lookup: CDR1 SQVTM, CDR2 ANQGSEA. The CDR3 spans 15 residues. With V trimmed by 3 bases and J by 6 bases, 10 bases remained unmatched. CDR3 coding DNA: TGCAGCGTTGAGTGGGGCGGGGGGCCGCGCAATGAGCAGTTCTTC. It yields the protein CSVEWGGGPRNEQFF.

This chain uses TRBV6-5 with TRBJ2-2; TRBD2 aligns across 12 bases. V gave up 4 bases and J gave up 1 base; unmatched junction bases: 1. The CDR3 sequence is 16 residues long. Per the germline V gene, CDR1 is MNHEY and CDR2 is SVGAGI. The CDR3 protein is CASSSGLAGNTGELFF. The CDR3 nucleotides are TGTGCCAGCAGTTCGGGACTAGCGGGGAACACCGGGGAGCTGTTTTTT.

V gene TRBV5-1 combines with J gene TRBJ2-7; TRBD2 is a possible D gene (5 bases). This CDR3 spans 15 amino acids. V was clipped by 0 bases and J by 3 bases, with 13 bases between them. The germline V gene encodes CDR1 SGHRS and CDR2 YFSETQ. The CDR3 sequence is CASSLVEAGRYEQYF. DNA for the CDR3: TGCGCCAGCAGCTTGGTGGAGGCAGGACGCTACGAGCAGTACTTC.

CDR3 bases: TGTGCCACCAGCAGAGTGGGTACTAACTATGGCTACACCTTC. This sequence encodes CATSRVGTNYGYTF. The J gene is TRBJ1-2, the V gene TRBV15; unclear D gene. Germline-derived CDR1 and CDR2 are LNHNV and YYDKDF (reference sequence). Trimming left V 1 base short and J 0 bases short, with 6 bases between. The CDR3 sequence is 14 residues long.

The chain employs TRBV27 and TRBJ2-2; D unclear. V was shortened by 3 bases and J by 11 bases, with 10 bases between the two germline ends. The CDR3 sequence is 12 residues long. Germline V gene sequence: CDR1 MNHEY, CDR2 SMNVEV (reference sequence). The CDR3 loop reads CASSLSGLELFF. The CDR3 DNA is TGTGCCAGCAGTTTGTCTGGGCTTGAGCTGTTTTTT.

The chain links TRBV11-2 to TRBJ1-1; 7 nucleotides line up with TRBD1. J was trimmed by 6 bases and V by 6 bases; bases with no gene match: 10. Germline values: CDR1 SGHAT, CDR2 FQNNGV. This CDR3 has 14 residues. The CDR3 here is CASRSQTGAPEAFF. The CDR3 DNA is TGTGCCAGCAGATCCCAAACAGGGGCCCCTGAAGCTTTCTTT.

The chain has TRBV4-1 and TRBJ2-7, with D tentatively TRBD1 (6 bases). The germline V gene has CDR1 MGHRA and CDR2 YSYEKL. This CDR3 contains 15 residues. The V gene lost 2 bases and the J gene lost 1 base, with 12 bases spanning the gap. The DNA for the CDR3 is TGCGCCAGCAGCCAACATGACAGGTCGTCCTACGAGCAGTACTTC. This encodes CASSQHDRSSYEQYF.

The V gene is TRBV15, the J gene TRBJ2-7; D unclear. V lost 0 bases and J lost 4, with 19 bases in between. CDR3 length equals 17 residues. CDR1 and CDR2 from the germline V gene are LNHNV and YYDKDF (reference sequence). The CDR3 reads CATSRDYSPSRKYEQYF. Here the CDR3 DNA reads TGTGCCACCAGCAGAGATTATTCCCCTTCCCGAAAGTACGAGCAGTACTTC. Supplemented by reference TRBV15 and TRBJ2-7, the full variable domain reads DAMVIQNPRYQVTQFGKPVTLSCSQTLNHNVMYWYQQKSSQAPKLLFHYYDKDFNNEADTPDNFQSRRPNTSFCFLDIRSPGLGDTAMYLCATSRDYSPSRKYEQYFGPGTRLTVT.

The rearrangement links TRBV29-1 to TRBJ2-3; weak D call: TRBD2 (5 bases). Trimming left V 0 bases short and J 5 bases short, with 15 bases between. The CDR3 runs to 15 residues. Germline V lookup: CDR1 SQVTM, CDR2 ANQGSEA. In DNA form, the CDR3 reads TGCAGCGTTGAAGATTATGGGAGTTCAGGAGATACGCAGTATTTT. This sequence encodes CSVEDYGSSGDTQYF.

The chain recombines TRBV30 with TRBJ1-5, with 7 bases aligning to TRBD1. V was clipped by 8 bases and J by 7 bases; unmatched bases: 14. CDR3 length equals 14 residues. Germline lookup yields CDR1 GTSNPN and CDR2 SVGIG (reference sequence). The CDR3 DNA is TGTGCCCGGGGGATGGGGGACAGCTTACAGCCCCAGCATTTT. Translating gives CARGMGDSLQPQHF.

This chain uses TRBV29-1 with TRBJ2-2; D is undetermined. The CDR3 has 13 residues. V was trimmed by 2 bases and J by 6 bases, leaving 10 bases between them. Per the germline V gene, CDR1 is SQVTM and CDR2 is ANQGSEA. Here the CDR3 reads CSVEMALSGELFF. The CDR3 DNA follows: TGCAGCGTTGAAATGGCTCTCTCCGGGGAGCTGTTTTTT.

V and J are TRBV20-1 and TRBJ1-2; unclear D gene. Trimming cost V 1 base and J 0 bases, with 6 bases left between them. Germline CDR1 reads DFQATT; CDR2 reads SNEGSKA (reference sequence). This CDR3 spans 13 amino acids. The CDR3 here is CSARAYTNYGYTF. The CDR3 nucleotides read TGCAGTGCTAGAGCTTATACTAACTATGGCTACACCTTC.

The rearrangement joins TRBV12-3 or TRBV12-4 to TRBJ1-5; D call uncertain. The CDR3 totals 13 residues. V dropped 3 bases and J dropped 6 bases, with 9 bases sitting between them. This CDR3 reads CASSLGLGQPQHF. The CDR3 nucleotides read TGTGCCAGCAGTTTGGGGTTAGGTCAGCCCCAGCATTTT.